This TCR beta chain was recovered during a study of shared clonotypes between healthy human individuals (dated by TCRdb to the early 2020s). In the study overall: The cohort comprised a couple of women and three men aged 18 to 49 years. To estimate repertoire size and how much clonotype sharing occurs between individuals, the study deeply sequenced the blood TCR repertoires of a handful of healthy adults. For each donor, CD4 naive and CD4 memory were each run on three plates, CD8 naive on two plates, and CD8 memory on one plate. To increase sequencing depth and limit assay-specific biases, different laboratories used diverse techniques to prepare libraries and sequence TCR repertoires. Between about 0.94 and 8.9 billion PBMCs per donor were obtained by leukapheresis. Overall study outcomes, separate from this receptor: Naive subsets generally had larger estimated clonotype richness than memory subsets. The genetic and exposure-history diversity represented was limited by the small number of donors. Incomplete sequencing was indicated by rarefaction of sorted-subset datasets, despite the large sequencing depth. Pairwise subsampling indicated that sequencing depth was expected to affect the degree of clonotype sharing among donors. Sampling was restricted to blood, and TCR repertoires in tissue are likely to differ from TCR repertoires in blood. Sharing across several donors was observed for about 5% of naive CD4, over 3% of naive CD8, 2% to 2.5% of memory CD4, and over 0.3% of memory CD8 clonotypes. Compared with non-shared clonotypes, clonotypes shared by all four sorted-subset donors had higher generation probabilities.

Using the deep immunoSEQ assay, multiplex PCR amplified TCR CDR3 regions from genomic DNA. For each cell subset, the extracted genomic DNA was distributed evenly across all wells of several immunoSEQ 96-well plates, and each plate served as one replicate. Each replicate PCR for sorted subsets received about 210 ng genomic DNA, equal to 30,000 or so T cell genomes. The purified libraries were quantified using a Qubit 3.0 fluorometer, sized with a Bioanalyzer 2100, and then quantified again using the KAPA Library Quantification kit. Every immunoSEQ 96-well plate was sequenced on a dedicated single-read 150-cycle Illumina NextSeq 550 flow cell. In the source study's methods: Because only junctional sequences without quality scores were contained in the immunoSEQ output, filtering matching that applied to full-length reads could not be performed. Sequences were annotated with PyIR, a Python wrapper for IgBLAST v1.9, using IMGT germline references to assign V/J genes and CDR3. Any read was removed if the V/J assignment was weak (E-value above 1e-6), the CDR3 was missing, or the read contained stop codons, out-of-frame junctions, or ambiguous translated residues. V3J clonotypes were defined as sequences sharing the same inferred V gene, J gene, and CDR3 amino acid sequence. Percentage overlap between repertoires was calculated by dividing the number of shared unique clonotypes by the size of the smaller repertoire. RTK rarefaction, the Chao1 estimator, and Recon v2.1 estimates of unobserved clonotypes were used to assess repertoire richness. Generation probabilities for all TCRbeta clonotypes obtained by the gDNA method from a handful of donors were computed using OLGA. TCRdb holds this immuneACCESS table with in-frame rearrangements only. Some clones are missing; in checked studies, unresolved V genes explain under half, and the rest has no known cause. V, J and clone size were drawn from that table, and D and trimming were deduced from the DNA. The sample table shows approximately 500,000 clones, and less than 96% are seen once. 0.05% to 0.07% of the sample goes to the ten largest clones.

Regarding this clone: The antigen it binds to is not known. No much larger clonotype is one base removed from it; base qualities were not supplied.

The donors were healthy, HIV-negative adults who had no recently reported acute infections or vaccinations. All donors were Caucasian adults living in Nashville, Tennessee, USA. Magnetic negative selection was used to enrich CD4+ T cells, after which naive cells were positively selected on CD45RA and the negative fraction became the memory subset. After blood collection by leukapheresis, PBMCs were isolated using Ficoll-Histopaque density gradient centrifugation and then cryopreserved in the vapor phase of liquid nitrogen. Analytical flow cytometry was used to check the purity and quantity of each magnetically sorted T cell population. Genomic DNA was isolated from each sorted fraction and quantified by UV absorbance on a Nanodrop 2000c. The clonotype comes from a woman under 40 in good health. Sequencing was done on a sample of naive CD4+ T cells sorted from blood. This specimen's cell subset or site label, interpreted: CD45RA+ positively selected.

The nucleotides read TGCGCCAGCAGTGAGAGTGGACAAACGGATACGCAGTATTTT. This gives the protein CASSESGQTDTQYF. The chain is encoded by TRBV10-1 joined to TRBJ2-3; TRBD1 is a weak D gene call, 5 bases matching. V drops 2 bases and J drops 6 bases, leaving 12 bases in between. The CDR3 holds 14 amino acids from the cysteine to the phenylalanine. CDR3 DNA only is kept here, 42 bases in frame from base 1. CDR1 WNHNN and CDR2 SYGVQD are derived from the germline V gene (reference sequence).